This TCR beta chain was captured in a study of vaccination effects on CD4 cells after COVID-19. Notes on the study in general: Vaccine- and infection-induced clones showed marked clonal contraction late following vaccination.

Antigen-specific CD4+ T cell clonotypes were called by their expansion after viral peptide-pool culture in ViraFEST. CD4+ T cell isolation took place after about 11 days of culture. The vaccine recipients had no prior SARS-CoV-2 infection, with negative nucleocapsid antibodies. In culture with roughly 10 IU/ml IL-2 and roughly 10 ug/ml peptides, PBMC were grown at a few million per well. Fresh IL-2-containing medium replaced half the medium on days 3 and 7. A note on this clone: Its antigen is undetermined.

The method was immunoSEQ multiplex PCR; TCRdb's version includes in-frame clones alone and lacks a portion of them. This table has some 25,000 clones, 60% to 85% appearing once. Trimming removed 7 bases from V and 6 bases from J; junction bases left unmatched: 12. This CDR3 has 13 residues. CDR1 and CDR2 from the germline V gene are SQVTM and ANQGSEA. Sequenced here: CD4+ T cells from PBMCs cultured with HCoV-OC43 spike peptides, sampled before COVID-19 vaccination. Subset of the sample: HCoV-OC43 spike overlapping peptide pool stimulation. The V and J genes are TRBV29-1 and TRBJ2-7; 7 positions match TRBD2. This receptor was identified in a human donor who received a COVID-19 vaccine. CDR3 DNA: TGCAGCGCTGGTTTCGCCAGGGAGGGCGAGCAGTACTTC. Encoded protein: CSAGFAREGEQYF.